The entry that follows covers one T cell receptor (beta chain) sequence. Its antigen is unidentified. Every isolated RNA sample was fully reverse transcribed, so sequencing captured expressed TCRB transcripts. Using immunoSEQ multiplex PCR, the repertoire was profiled, and TCRdb retains in-frame clones only, with some absent. Counted here are around 250,000 clones, 25% to 30% occurring once; the ten biggest clones make up roughly 4%. Sorting of CD4+ naive, central memory, regulatory and stem cell-like memory cells was performed via CD45RO/CCR7/CD25/CD127/CD95/CD27. The source of the sample is a study of beta chain features in type 1 diabetes. The CDR3 runs to 15 residues. Germline CDR1 is SGHTA and CDR2 is FQGNSA. V was pared by 1 base and J by 2 bases, with 10 bases between. Study-level findings and limits: In type 1 diabetes patients, VDJ junctions had fewer insertions; deletions at these junctions were more frequent.

The sequence came from a man under 40 in good health. The V and J genes are TRBV7-2 and TRBJ2-3; possibly TRBD2 for D (6 bases). What was sequenced was central memory CD4+ T cells from blood. This chain's CDR3 is CASSLVPGATDTQYF. In DNA form, the CDR3 reads TGTGCCAGCAGCTTAGTCCCGGGAGCCACAGATACGCAGTATTTT.